These 21 T cell receptor beta chains share one sample of origin, sequenced in a study of blood T cell repertoires in COVID-19. Generated by immunoSEQ multiplex PCR, the TCRdb table keeps only in-frame clones and is missing some. The profile covers approximately 79,000 clones, with around 89% appearing a single time and 0.58% taken by the ten largest. Specimen: peripheral blood. The source is a man between 60 and 70 years old with acute or convalescent COVID-19.

This clone appeared a few times. The CDR3 reads CSVEAKGGVYGYTF. The CDR3 bases are TGCAGCGTTGAAGCCAAGGGAGGGGTCTATGGCTACACCTTC. J is TRBJ1-2 and V is TRBV29-1, with D possibly matching TRBD1 (5 bases). This CDR3 has 14 residues. Germline V gives CDR1 SQVTM, CDR2 ANQGSEA. V lost 1 base and J lost 4, with 13 bases in between.

The rearrangement links TRBV5-1 to TRBJ2-1; the D gene is possibly TRBD1 (5 bases). V was pared by 4 bases and J by 3 bases, with 14 bases between. This CDR3 has 15 residues. Germline CDR1 SGHRS, CDR2 YFSETQ. CDR3 nucleotides: TGCGCCAGCAGCCTCGACAGCCCCAACTACAATGAGCAGTTCTTC. Protein: CASSLDSPNYNEQFF.

The chain links TRBV13 to TRBJ2-3; the match to TRBD1 covers 7 bases. Germline CDR1 is PRHDT and CDR2 is FYEKMQ (reference sequence). The trim removed 5 bases at V and 2 bases at J, leaving 7 bases unmatched. The CDR3 contains 15 residues. The CDR3 here is CASSAWDSHTDTQYF. CDR3 bases: TGTGCCAGCAGCGCTTGGGACAGTCACACAGATACGCAGTATTTT.

The chain couples TRBV7-9 to TRBJ2-1, with 8 bases fitting TRBD1. Germline V gene data show CDR1 as SEHNR and CDR2 as FQNEAQ (reference sequence). There are 17 residues in the CDR3. Trimming cost V 6 bases and J 8 bases; bases outside gene matches: 18. The CDR3 nucleotides read TGTGCCAGCAGATTTGACAGGGGTGGTCAGGACAATGATGAGCAGTTCTTC. It specifies CASRFDRGGQDNDEQFF.

This clone was observed a single time. The chain has TRBV5-1 and TRBJ2-5; TRBD1 might be the D (5 bases). This CDR3 is built from 14 residues. The V end lost 4 bases, the J end lost 5 bases, and 15 bases lay between the germline ends. The germline V gene encodes CDR1 SGHRS and CDR2 YFSETQ. CDR3 loop: CASSKDTALETQYF. CDR3 nucleotides: TGCGCCAGCAGCAAGGACACAGCCCTCGAGACCCAGTACTTC.

This sequence joins TRBV27 and TRBJ1-6; TRBD1 agrees at 7 bases. The CDR3 contains 13 residues. V gave up 6 bases and J gave up 8 bases; unmatched junction bases: 4. Per the germline V gene, CDR1 is MNHEY and CDR2 is SMNVEV (reference sequence). The CDR3 DNA sequence: TGTGCCAGCAGAGTTACAGGGGATTCACCCCTCCACTTT. This sequence encodes CASRVTGDSPLHF.

The chain combines TRBV5-5 with TRBJ1-3; D may be TRBD1 (5 bases). The CDR3 length is 18 residues. Germline loops: CDR1 SGHKS, CDR2 YYEKEE (reference sequence). V lost 0 bases, J lost 0 bases, and 16 bases lay in between. The CDR3 sequence: CASSLVGQDLSSGNTIYF. In DNA, the CDR3 is TGTGCCAGCAGCTTGGTGGGGCAGGACCTGAGCTCTGGAAACACCATATATTTT.

The J gene is TRBJ1-4, the V gene TRBV30; a weak D match, TRBD1 (5 bases). In germline, CDR1 is GTSNPN, CDR2 SVGIG (reference sequence). The CDR3 contains 15 residues. V was cut by 2 bases and J by 2 bases, with 12 bases left in between. DNA of the CDR3: TGTGCCTGGAGTTGGCAGGGTGGCACTAATGAAAAACTGTTTTTT. Translation gives CAWSWQGGTNEKLFF.

The chain carries TRBV4-1 and TRBJ1-1; a possible D gene is TRBD1 (5 bases). The length of the CDR3 is 14 residues. The germline V gene encodes CDR1 MGHRA and CDR2 YSYEKL. The germline V and J ends were trimmed by 0 bases and 6 bases, with 11 bases remaining between them. The CDR3 loop reads CASSQEGPVAEAFF. The CDR3 region has the DNA TGCGCCAGCAGCCAAGAGGGGCCCGTGGCTGAAGCTTTCTTT.

The rearrangement links TRBV28 to TRBJ1-5; D is possibly TRBD1 (5 bases). The V gene's germline CDR1 is MDHEN and CDR2 SYDVKM. This CDR3 comprises 12 residues. The V end lost 6 bases, the J end lost 4 bases, and 7 bases lay between the germline ends. In nucleotides, the CDR3 is TGTGCCAGCAGGGAGGGGAATCAGCCCCAGCATTTT. This gives the protein CASREGNQPQHF.

This clone was seen just once. The chain links TRBV19 to TRBJ2-1; 13 bases agree with TRBD2. The CDR3 runs to 15 residues. J was trimmed by 5 bases and V by 4 bases; bases with no gene match: 2. CDR1 LNHDA and CDR2 SQIVND come from the germline V gene (reference sequence). The CDR3 sequence: CASSTGLAGNNEQFF. Here the CDR3 DNA reads TGTGCCAGTAGTACGGGACTAGCGGGGAACAATGAGCAGTTCTTC.

The V and J genes are TRBV27 and TRBJ2-1; TRBD2 agrees at 11 bases. The length of the CDR3 is 14 residues. V lost 4 bases and J lost 7; bases outside the gene matches: 3. Germline CDR1 MNHEY, CDR2 SMNVEV (reference sequence). The CDR3 loop reads CASSSSGRLNEQFF. As DNA, the CDR3 is TGTGCCAGCAGTTCTAGCGGGAGGTTGAATGAGCAGTTCTTC.

The chain carries TRBV10-3 and TRBJ1-1; D might be TRBD1 (5 bases). Per germline, CDR1 ENHRY and CDR2 SYGVKD. The CDR3 totals 15 residues. Trimming cost V 3 bases and J 3 bases, with 14 bases left between them. Here the CDR3 DNA reads TGTGCCATCAGTGATAAAGGCGGGACTTACACTGAAGCTTTCTTT. Its translation: CAISDKGGTYTEAFF.

This rearrangement joins TRBV6-1 to TRBJ2-7; D gene ambiguous. The CDR3 contains 11 residues. Germline CDR1 MNHNS, CDR2 SASEGT. The ends were cut back, 6 bases at V and 6 bases at J, with 9 bases in the middle. The chain's CDR3 is CASSDLAEQYF. The DNA of the CDR3 is TGTGCCAGCAGCGACTTGGCCGAGCAGTACTTC.

This chain connects TRBV6-5 to TRBJ2-3, with 12 bases fitting TRBD2. Germline V gene data show CDR1 as MNHEY and CDR2 as SVGAGI. The V segment lost 5 bases and the J segment 5 bases; nucleotides outside the gene matches: 5. The CDR3 extends over 15 amino acids. CDR3 amino acids: CASSRTSGTGDTQYF. The DNA of the CDR3 is TGTGCCAGCAGTCGGACTAGCGGGACGGGAGATACGCAGTATTTT.

The J gene is TRBJ1-2, the V gene TRBV12-1; no check of the table's D call, TRBD1, against the DNA was made. TRBV12-1 is designated a pseudogene. This CDR3 has 14 amino acids. CDR3 DNA: TGTGCCAGCAGTTTCGATGCAGGGTCCTCTGGCTACACCTTC. Amino acids: CASSFDAGSSGYTF.

V usage is TRBV21-1 and J usage is TRBJ2-1; the table's D gene call, TRBD2, was not cross checked with the DNA. TRBV21-1 represents a pseudogene. This CDR3 is built from 16 residues. CDR3 amino acids: CASSKNLPGRKSEQFF. The CDR3 DNA reads TGTGCCAGCAGCAAAAACCTCCCTGGTAGAAAATCAGAGCAGTTCTTC.

The rearrangement links TRBV20-1 to TRBJ1-5; D may be TRBD1 (6 bases). The length of the CDR3 is 16 residues. V shed 3 bases and J shed 0 bases, with 15 bases lying between them. Germline-derived CDR1 and CDR2 are DFQATT and SNEGSKA (reference sequence). The CDR3: CSASVVRGFSNQPQHF. DNA for the CDR3: TGCAGTGCTAGTGTTGTCAGGGGATTTAGCAATCAGCCCCAGCATTTT.

In this sample, this clone turned up once. The genes are TRBV27 and TRBJ2-7; 14 positions agree with TRBD2. The V gene's germline CDR1 is MNHEY and CDR2 SMNVEV (reference sequence). The CDR3 sequence is 14 residues long. V was pared by 5 bases and J by 5 bases, with 2 bases of the junction left unmatched. The CDR3 coding sequence is TGTGCCAGCAGTCGGACTAGCGGGAGGAACGAGCAGTACTTC. This sequence encodes CASSRTSGRNEQYF.

The rearrangement links TRBV5-1 to TRBJ2-7; 7 nucleotides line up with TRBD1. The CDR3 is made up of 12 amino acids. Germline V gives CDR1 SGHRS, CDR2 YFSETQ. V dropped 4 bases and J dropped 4; count of bases not matched to a gene: 2. For the CDR3, the DNA is TGCGCCAGCAGCATACAGGGGTACGAGCAGTACTTC. Amino acids: CASSIQGYEQYF. The full variable domain, its missing parts supplied by reference TRBV5-1 and TRBJ2-7, is KAGVTQTPRYLIKTRGQQVTLSCSPISGHRSVSWYQQTPGQGLQFLFEYFSETQRNKGNFPGRFSGRQFSNSRSEMNVSTLELGDSALYLCASSIQGYEQYFGPGTRLTVT.

This chain joins TRBV5-4 and TRBJ1-6; 9 bases are a match to TRBD1. This CDR3 contains 16 residues. Germline V lookup: CDR1 SGHNT, CDR2 YYREEE (reference sequence). The V and J ends lost 4 bases and 7 bases, in that order; junction bases with no gene match: 9. CDR3 nucleotide sequence: TGTGCCAGCAGCGATACAGGGGGCGCGGCGAATTCACCCCTCCACTTT. Encoded protein: CASSDTGGAANSPLHF.